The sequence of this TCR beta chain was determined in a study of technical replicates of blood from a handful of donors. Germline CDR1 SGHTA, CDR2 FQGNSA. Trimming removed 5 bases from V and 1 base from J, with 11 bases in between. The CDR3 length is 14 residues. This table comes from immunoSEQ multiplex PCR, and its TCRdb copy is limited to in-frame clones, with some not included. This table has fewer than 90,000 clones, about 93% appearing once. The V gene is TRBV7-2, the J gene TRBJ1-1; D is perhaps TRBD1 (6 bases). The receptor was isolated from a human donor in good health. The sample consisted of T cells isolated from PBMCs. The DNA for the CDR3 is TGTGCCAGCAGCGTGGGACACCAGAACACTGAAGCTTTCTTT. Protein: CASSVGHQNTEAFF.